The rows below give T cell receptor beta chains drawn from one sample of a study of metastatic and nonmetastatic thyroid tumors. TCRdb re-called the PCR reads through MiXCR. There are roughly 27,000 clones in the sample; 20% to 25% occur only once, and more than 12% lies in the top ten. The sequencing sample was made of blood. These receptors came from a female donor with papillary thyroid cancer or a benign thyroid nodule (not recorded which). Some clones in this sample may be carry-over from other donors' samples. The CDR3 runs from the conserved cysteine through the conserved F or W. D genes are given only for firm matches. Size is omitted from some rows. Given values are once, few, many or a class for expanded clones.

few	TRBJ2-1	TRBV12-3/TRBV12-4	TRBD2	TGTGCCAGCAGTTCACTAGCGGGAGTTTGGAATGAGCAGTTCTTC	CASSSLAGVWNEQFF
few	TRBJ2-5	TRBV27	NA	TGTGCCAGCAGTTTAAAAATGGCAGGGGTAATACAAGAGACCCAGTACTTC	CASSLKMAGVIQETQYF
NA	TRBJ2-7	TRBV27	TRBD2	TGTGCCAGCAGTCCCAGACTAGCGGGATACGAGCAGTACTTC	CASSPRLAGYEQYF
many	TRBJ1-5	TRBV20-1	NA	TGCAGTGTCGAACAGTCTAGCAATCAGCCCCAGCATTTT	CSVEQSSNQPQHF
many	TRBJ1-3	TRBV7-6	NA	TGTGCCAGCAGCTTAGTCGGGGACGGGGGAAACACCATATATTTT	CASSLVGDGGNTIYF
NA	TRBJ1-6	TRBV27	NA	TGTGCCAGCAGCTCTTTCCAGGGGATGGGATCACCCCTCCACTTT	CASSSFQGMGSPLHF
few	TRBJ2-7	TRBV2	NA	TGTGCCAGCAGAGCCGGGACCCAGTCGGCCTACGAGCAGTACTTC	CASRAGTQSAYEQYF
few	TRBJ2-7	TRBV27	NA	TGTGCCAGCAGTTTCTCAACGGGCAACGGCCTTTTGGAGAGGTACTTC	CASSFSTGNGLLERYF
NA	TRBJ1-1	TRBV6-2/TRBV6-3	TRBD1	TGTGCCAGCAGTTCACGGACAGGTCATGATAACTTT	CASSSRTGHDNF
NA	TRBJ1-4	TRBV9	NA	TGTGCCAGCAGCGAAGGGTACTCAGATGAAAAACTGTTTTTT	CASSEGYSDEKLFF
medium-sized	TRBJ1-2	TRBV6-1	TRBD1	TGTGCCAGCAGTGTGACAGGGCCTAACTATGGCTACACCTTC	CASSVTGPNYGYTF
many	TRBJ2-1	TRBV20-1	TRBD2	TGCAGTGCGCCGGGACTAGCGGGAGTTGGCTCCTACAATGAGCAGTTCTTC	CSAPGLAGVGSYNEQFF
many	TRBJ2-7	TRBV5-4	TRBD2	TGTGCCAGCAGCGCTAGCGGGAGGGCCGAGGGCGAGCAGTACTTC	CASSASGRAEGEQYF
many	TRBJ2-5	TRBV20-1	TRBD2	TGCAGTGCTACCAGCGGGAGGGACCAAGAGACCCAGTACTTC	CSATSGRDQETQYF